A single sample is the source of the 14 T cell receptor beta chains below, sequenced in a study of T-cell memory formation after mild COVID-19. TCRdb used MiXCR to reprocess the 5' RACE reads, holding one entry per CDR3 protein. The sample has roughly 340,000 distinct CDR3 sequences, 15% to 20% seen once. Sequenced material: PBMCs or a T cell subset sorted from them (not recorded which). The receptors were sampled from a man between 18 and 35 years old who had mild COVID-19 (a few samples of this study predate the infection). Cell type and time point are not known.

This chain joins TRBV7-3 and TRBJ1-1; maybe TRBD1 (5 bases). The germline V gene encodes CDR1 SGHTA and CDR2 FQGTGA. V was clipped by 4 bases and J by 2 bases, with 11 bases between them. This CDR3 is built from 14 residues. The chain's CDR3 is CASSWGPANTEAFF. CDR3 DNA sequence: TGTGCCAGCAGCTGGGGACCGGCTAACACTGAAGCTTTCTTT.

This clonotype was found a few times. The DNA for the CDR3 is TGTGCCAGCAGCTTAATGCCCCAGAGTCGTGCTGAAGCTTTCTTT. Residues: CASSLMPQSRAEAFF. This chain joins TRBV7-2 and TRBJ1-1; D not resolved. The V gene lost 2 bases and the J gene lost 6 bases, with 16 bases spanning the gap. The germline V gene has CDR1 SGHTA and CDR2 FQGNSA. The CDR3 has 15 residues.

The rearrangement joins TRBV6-6 to TRBJ1-4; 7 bases are a match to TRBD1. Germline values: CDR1 MNHNY, CDR2 SVGAGI (reference sequence). There are 19 residues in the CDR3. The J segment lost 8 bases and the V segment lost 6 bases, leaving 24 bases of the junction unmatched. The CDR3 coding sequence is TGTGCCAGCAGGGGTATACAGGGGTTGCAAGTGTCGGTACGAGAAAAACTGTTTTTT. This gives the protein CASRGIQGLQVSVREKLFF.

This clonotype has ten or more counts. The chain links TRBV29-1 to TRBJ2-1; D is undetermined. This CDR3 spans 11 amino acids. V was cut by 7 bases and J by 7 bases, with 11 bases left in between. Germline values: CDR1 SQVTM, CDR2 ANQGSEA. In nucleotides, the CDR3 is TGCAGCGCTCCCCTCCAGAATGAGCAGTTCTTC. It codes for CSAPLQNEQFF.

The rearrangement links TRBV20-1 to TRBJ2-2; 8 bases match TRBD1. Germline assignment: CDR1 DFQATT and CDR2 SNEGSKA (reference sequence). The V segment lost 0 bases and the J segment 3 bases; nucleotides outside the gene matches: 6. This CDR3 has 16 residues. The DNA of the CDR3 is TGCAGTGCTAGAGACACATCCAGGGGGCACACCGGGGAGCTGTTTTTT. As protein: CSARDTSRGHTGELFF.

The gene calls are TRBV4-1 and TRBJ2-3; the match to TRBD1 covers 10 bases. CDR1 is MGHRA and CDR2 is YSYEKL in the germline V gene. With 2 bases clipped from V and 5 bases from J, the junction kept 7 bases outside the gene matches. This CDR3 contains 16 residues. The CDR3 here is CASSQPIRDRGDTQYF. CDR3 DNA sequence: TGCGCCAGCAGCCAACCAATACGGGACAGGGGAGATACGCAGTATTTT.

The chain carries TRBV6-5 and TRBJ2-1; 9 positions match TRBD2. The CDR3 loop spans 16 amino acids. Trimming cost V 6 bases and J 1 base; bases outside gene matches: 7. CDR1 MNHEY and CDR2 SVGAGI come from the germline V gene. The DNA of the CDR3 is TGTGCCAGCAGGCCCCTAGCGGGGCTTTCCTACAATGAGCAGTTCTTC. Amino acid sequence: CASRPLAGLSYNEQFF.

The chain joins TRBV29-1 to TRBJ1-2, with D uncertain. The V end lost 7 bases, the J end lost 2 bases, and 8 bases lay between the germline ends. Germline V gene lookup returns CDR1 SQVTM and CDR2 ANQGSEA. The CDR3 has 11 amino acids. Here the CDR3 DNA reads TGCAGCGCCCGAGGGAACTATGGCTACACCTTC. Its translation is CSARGNYGYTF.

The count of this clonotype is one. The chain is built from TRBV19 and TRBJ1-5; D is undetermined. CDR3 length: 14 residues. The V gene's germline CDR1 is LNHDA and CDR2 SQIVND (reference sequence). Trimming pared 3 bases from V and 4 bases from J, leaving 10 bases between. The CDR3 loop is CASSIAVGNQPQHF. As DNA, the CDR3 is TGTGCCAGTAGTATCGCGGTCGGGAATCAGCCCCAGCATTTT. Full variable domain (missing parts from reference TRBV19 and TRBJ1-5): DGGITQSPKYLFRKEGQNVTLSCEQNLNHDAMYWYRQDPGQGLRLIYYSQIVNDFQKGDIAEGYSVSREKKESFPLTVTSAQKNPTAFYLCASSIAVGNQPQHFGDGTRLSIL.

This clonotype showed up just a few times. This sequence joins TRBV7-2 and TRBJ2-1; D not certain. The CDR3 is made up of 13 amino acids. V was cut by 5 bases and J by 14 bases, with 19 bases left in between. Germline assignment: CDR1 SGHTA and CDR2 FQGNSA. Written as DNA, the CDR3 is TGTGCCAGCAGCCCATATCCGGCCCAACGGAAGTTCTTC. This sequence encodes CASSPYPAQRKFF.

This clonotype was seen many times. This chain joins TRBV5-1 and TRBJ2-3; D is unclear. The CDR3 is 14 residues long. Trimming took off 0 bases at V and 5 bases at J, with 10 bases between the two ends. Germline CDR1 and CDR2: SGHRS and YFSETQ. CDR3 region: CASSLALSQDTQYF. The CDR3 DNA follows: TGCGCCAGCAGCTTGGCACTCTCTCAAGATACGCAGTATTTT.

The rearrangement links TRBV9 to TRBJ1-5; tentatively, D is TRBD1 (5 bases). This CDR3 has 15 amino acids. Trimming removed 0 bases from V and 3 bases from J, with 10 bases in between. The germline gives CDR1 SGDLS, CDR2 YYNGEE. The CDR3 DNA is TGTGCCAGCAGCGTAGGGGGGGGGAACAATCAGCCCCAGCATTTT. Residues: CASSVGGGNNQPQHF.

J is TRBJ2-1 and V is TRBV3-1; a weak D match, TRBD2 (6 bases). Between the trimmed V and J ends, which lost 0 bases and 12 bases, there was a span of 12 bases. Germline CDR1 and CDR2: LGHDT and YNNKEL (reference sequence). This CDR3 region has 13 residues. CDR3 loop: CASSQDSLAWQFF. As DNA, the CDR3 is TGTGCCAGCAGCCAAGATAGTCTAGCGTGGCAGTTCTTC.

The chain joins TRBV5-1 to TRBJ2-5; TRBD2 aligns across 11 bases. After removal of 4 bases from V and 3 bases from J, the junction contained 8 bases not matched to a gene. CDR1 is SGHRS and CDR2 is YFSETQ in the germline V gene. This CDR3 has 16 residues. The CDR3 region is CASSPRLAGREETQYF. Written as DNA, the CDR3 is TGCGCCAGCAGCCCCAGACTAGCGGGGCGGGAAGAGACCCAGTACTTC.